Listed here is a single T cell receptor beta chain. It lacks a known antigen. No base quality values were provided; no much bigger clone lies one nucleotide off. There are 15 amino acids in the CDR3, from cysteine to phenylalanine inclusive. The DNA shown is the 45-base CDR3, in frame from base 1. V loses 5 bases of germline sequence and J loses 3 bases, and the interval between the two ends is 17 bases. CDR1 is given as GTSNPN and CDR2 as SVGIG, both from the germline V gene (reference sequence). The sample originates from a study of immune evolution from preneoplasia to lung adenocarcinoma (dated by TCRdb to about 2021). In the study overall: No AAH lesions showed HLA loss of heterozygosity, compared with 7% of AIS, approximately 15% of MIA and 30% to 35% of ADC lesions. The study used immune gene expression, TCR sequencing and multiplex immunofluorescence to profile the immune contexture of lung adenocarcinoma precursors and invasive adenocarcinoma. Class I HLA alleles were inferred from exome data with POLYSOLVER, and allele-specific HLA loss was detected with LOHHLA. The overall cohort was made up of 45 to 60 patients with pulmonary nodules who had surgical resection. The study reported that 85 to 130 samples were used for TCR sequencing. Resected precursor lesions (AAH, AIS, MIA) and invasive adenocarcinomas were each compared against paired morphologically normal lung tissue. TCR sequencing data came from approximately 56 patients. The immune data were integrated with whole exome sequencing and methylation data from the same cohort of nodules. The sample size was set by how many specimens were available, not by a prior power calculation. Broader findings and caveats from the paper: Compared with EGFR-mutant or double wild-type lesions, KRAS-mutant nodules had the highest T cell clonality. Because all patients came from Japan and China, whether the findings apply to Western populations was uncertain. The highest top T cell clone frequencies were observed in normal lung, and a progressive decrease in top T cell clone frequencies appeared to occur from AAH through AIS, MIA and invasive adenocarcinoma. The findings reflected association rather than direct causation, and larger cohorts with long-term follow-up and longitudinal biopsies were considered necessary. Normal lung showed the highest clonality, whereas later-stage lesions appeared to have higher T cell density and diversity but lower clonality.

The patients had resection in Japan or China between about 2014 and 2018. The histologic diagnosis of each case was independently confirmed on H&E slides by two lung cancer pathologists. To enrich premalignant or tumor cells for nucleic acid extraction, macro-dissection was performed after pathologic assessment. FFPE tissue was used for DNA isolation with the AllPrep DNA/RNA FFPE Kit. The immunoSEQ hsTCRbeta Kit was used to sequence TCR beta CDR3 regions from DNA. In the paper's pipeline: TCR sequencing data were analysed with the ImmunoSEQ Analyzer. T cell clonality was calculated on productive rearrangements as 1 minus Pielou's evenness. The inverse Simpson index, applied to productive templates, was used to measure T cell diversity. T cell density was expressed as TCR beta template counts normalized to usable DNA, with usable DNA estimated by amplifying and sequencing housekeeping genes. Two-sided Kruskal-Wallis tests were used to compare TCR metrics across histologic stages. TCRdb limited this immuneACCESS table to in-frame rearrangements with V and J called. A share of clones is missing; checked studies link under half to unresolved V genes, and the rest is unexplained. V and J calls and clone size are copied from that table; D and trimming were computed from the DNA. The table for this sample lists 25,000 to 30,000 clones; 65% to 75% of them were counted only once. In total, the top ten clones hold around 5% of the sample.

This receptor was identified in a person in their sixties or seventies with invasive lung adenocarcinoma. Some clones in this sample may be carry-over from other donors' samples. The chain links TRBV30 with TRBJ1-5, and perhaps TRBD1 as D gene, on 6 matching bases. Sequences were obtained from FFPE invasive lung adenocarcinoma tissue. In light of the paper, this sample's cell subset or site label describes: frankly invasive lung adenocarcinoma (ADC). The sequenced DNA is TGTGCCTGGTCGGAACGGGGGCGGTACAATCAGCCCCAGCATTTT. The translation is CAWSERGRYNQPQHF. The full variable domain, with segments outside the CDR3 supplied by the reference TRBV30 and TRBJ1-5 proteins, appears as SQTIHQWPATLVQPVGSPLSLECTVEGTSNPNLYWYRQAAGRGLQLLFYSVGIGQISSEVPQNLSASRPQDRQFILSSKKLLLSDSGFYLCAWSERGRYNQPQHFGDGTRLSIL.